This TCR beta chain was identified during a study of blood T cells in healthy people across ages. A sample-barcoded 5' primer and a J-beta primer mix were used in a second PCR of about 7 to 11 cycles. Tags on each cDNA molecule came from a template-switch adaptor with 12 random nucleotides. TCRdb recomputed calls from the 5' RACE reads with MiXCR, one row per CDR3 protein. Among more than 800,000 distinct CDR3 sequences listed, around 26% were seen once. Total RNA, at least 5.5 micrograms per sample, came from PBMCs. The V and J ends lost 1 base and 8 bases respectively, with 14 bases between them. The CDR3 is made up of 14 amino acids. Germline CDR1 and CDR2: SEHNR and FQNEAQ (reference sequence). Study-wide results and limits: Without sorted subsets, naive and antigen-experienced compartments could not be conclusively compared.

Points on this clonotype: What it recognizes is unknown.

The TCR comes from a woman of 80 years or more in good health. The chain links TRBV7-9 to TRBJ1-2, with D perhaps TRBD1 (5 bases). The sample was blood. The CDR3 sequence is CASSLGSAGNGYTF. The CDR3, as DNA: TGTGCCAGCAGCTTAGGATCGGCAGGGAACGGCTACACCTTC.